This T cell receptor (beta chain) is drawn from a study of blood T cell repertoires in COVID-19. Overall study: COVID-19 samples collected from the United States, Italy and Spain covered acute and convalescent phases. PBMCs, B-cell-depleted T cells, or T cells were the source of the cDNA or gDNA that made up the material.

About this clone itself: The same CDR3 also results from other DNA sequences found in this sample.

Per the study methods: Reference gene primers were amplified, and this amplification served to estimate nucleated cell counts. Data came from immunoSEQ multiplex PCR; TCRdb stores just in-frame clones and leaves some out. D and trimming were read from the DNA, whereas the V and J calls and clone size are those reported in that table. This sample has 85,000 to 130,000 clones; 88% occur once, and the top ten carry around 6.5%. Germline V CDR1 and CDR2: KGHSH, LQKENI. The V and J ends lost 3 bases and 1 base respectively, with 6 bases between them. CDR3 length equals 13 residues. J is TRBJ1-1 and V is TRBV18; possibly TRBD1 for D (5 bases). The source is a woman between 55 and 75 years old with acute or convalescent COVID-19. The sequenced sample was peripheral blood. This CDR3 reads CASSPGQNTEAFF. DNA of the CDR3: TGTGCCAGCTCACCCGGACAGAACACTGAAGCTTTCTTT.